These T cell receptor beta chains were read from a single sample in a study of T-cell memory formation after mild COVID-19. TCRdb fed the 5' RACE reads into MiXCR, producing one record per CDR3 protein. The repertoire has a few hundred thousand distinct CDR3 sequences, about 24% of them found once; the top ten carry about 10%. Source material: PBMCs or a T cell subset sorted from them (not recorded which). The receptors shown here come from an adult woman who had mild COVID-19 (a few samples of this study predate the infection). Cell type and time point are not known. The CDR3 runs from the conserved cysteine through the conserved F or W. The order of the fields is V gene, CDR3 protein.

v_gene: TRBV27; CDR3aa: CASSSTGVETQYF
v_gene: TRBV6-5; CDR3aa: CASSYMGAAEAFF
v_gene: TRBV20-1; CDR3aa: CSAPKVGQGDEKLFF
v_gene: TRBV20-1; CDR3aa: CSASPGVGGYTF
v_gene: TRBV19; CDR3aa: CASSILRSSPLHF
v_gene: TRBV6-5; CDR3aa: CASSYSGQSYTEAFF
v_gene: TRBV5-1; CDR3aa: CASSPGHLDEQFF
v_gene: TRBV5-6; CDR3aa: CATQRGRAGNNSPLHF
v_gene: TRBV2; CDR3aa: CASSAQGVSTDTQYF
v_gene: TRBV27; CDR3aa: CASSSYLGVGDTEAFF
v_gene: TRBV18; CDR3aa: CASSGDSYEQYF
v_gene: TRBV2; CDR3aa: CASREEGNQPQHF
v_gene: TRBV9; CDR3aa: CASSVGLASSYEQYF
v_gene: TRBV6-5; CDR3aa: CASSYSGGAGYTF
v_gene: TRBV5-1; CDR3aa: CASSLAWSGSGTGELFF
v_gene: TRBV7-2; CDR3aa: CASSSSSGKADTQYF
v_gene: TRBV7-2; CDR3aa: CASSLGLYGTDTQYF
v_gene: TRBV7-2; CDR3aa: CASSLGVTASPLHF
v_gene: TRBV21-1; CDR3aa: CASSEHHSDWHPEAFF
v_gene: TRBV9; CDR3aa: CASSVDSQLYEQYF
v_gene: TRBV5-6; CDR3aa: CASSLDRRPDYEQYF
v_gene: TRBV20-1; CDR3aa: CSAKTGTGGTGELFF